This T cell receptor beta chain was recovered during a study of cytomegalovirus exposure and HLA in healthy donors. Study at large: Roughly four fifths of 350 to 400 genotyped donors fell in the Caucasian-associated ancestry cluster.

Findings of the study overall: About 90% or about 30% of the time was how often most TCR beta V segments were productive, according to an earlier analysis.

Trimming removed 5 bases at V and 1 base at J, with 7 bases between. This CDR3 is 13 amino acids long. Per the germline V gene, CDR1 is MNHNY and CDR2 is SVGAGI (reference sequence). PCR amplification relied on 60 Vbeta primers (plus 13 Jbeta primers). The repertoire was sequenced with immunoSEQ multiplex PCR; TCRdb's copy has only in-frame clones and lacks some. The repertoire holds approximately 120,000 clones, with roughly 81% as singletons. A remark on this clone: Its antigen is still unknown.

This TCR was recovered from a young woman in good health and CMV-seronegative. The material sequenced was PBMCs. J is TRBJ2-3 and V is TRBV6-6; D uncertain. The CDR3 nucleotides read TGTGCCAGCAGTCCCCCAGGCACAGATACGCAGTATTTT. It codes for CASSPPGTDTQYF.